This T cell receptor beta chain emerged from a study of blood T cell repertoires in COVID-19. Across the whole study: Some COVID-19 samples were acute and others convalescent; all came from the United States, Italy and Spain. In each case, the material was cDNA or gDNA derived from T cells, B-cell-depleted T cells, or PBMCs.

V was trimmed by 4 bases and J by 0 bases, leaving 11 bases between them. The CDR3 is made up of 15 amino acids. The germline gives CDR1 SGHRS, CDR2 YFSETQ. Source study methods: Estimation of nucleated cell counts was performed using reference gene primer amplification. Clones were read by immunoSEQ multiplex PCR, and TCRdb kept only the in-frame ones, dropping some. That table furnishes V, J and clone size, whereas the DNA furnished D and trimming. The table lists under 130,000 clones, over 75% of them singletons. The TCR was taken from a man between 70 and 80 years old with active or convalescent COVID-19. The chain has TRBV5-1 and TRBJ2-1, with D possibly matching TRBD2 (6 bases). Sequenced: peripheral blood. The CDR3 nucleotides read TGCGCCAGCAGCACGGGGGATGGCTCCTACAATGAGCAGTTCTTC. This codes for CASSTGDGSYNEQFF.